Listed below are T cell receptor beta chains from one sample, sequenced in a study of tumor and adjacent non-tumor tissue in lung cancer. TCRdb independently ran MiXCR on the multiplex PCR reads; one entry per CDR3 protein. The sample includes 55,000 to 75,000 distinct CDR3 sequences, around 60% of them seen just once. The sequencing input was lung tumor tissue. Receptors originate from a man between 45 and 60 years old with non-small cell lung cancer. CDR3s include the opening cysteine and the closing phenylalanine or tryptophan. Fields, in order: J gene, D gene, clone size, V gene, CDR3 DNA, CDR3 protein. The D gene is left open where the match is weak. Expanded clones are given a class, and other clones once, few, many or no size at all.

TRBJ2-1	TRBD2	many	TRBV6-5	TGTGCCAGCAGACAAGCGGGACCTACTACCAATGAGCAGTTCTTC	CASRQAGPTTNEQFF
TRBJ2-3	-	-	TRBV7-8	TGTGTCAGCAGCTTAGAGACAGATACGCAGTATTTT	CVSSLETDTQYF
TRBJ2-2	-	-	TRBV11-2	TGTACCAGCAGCATAGTGCGGAGGGCAAAAACCGGGGAGCTGTTTTTT	CTSSIVRRAKTGELFF
TRBJ2-2	-	-	TRBV5-1	TGCGCCAGCAGCTTGGCCGTGACGAACACCGGGGAGATGTTTTTT	CASSLAVTNTGEMFF
TRBJ2-5	TRBD1	many	TRBV7-8	TGTGCCAGCAGCTTACGACAGGGGGGGGAGACCCAGTACTTC	CASSLRQGGETQYF
TRBJ2-6	TRBD1	-	TRBV12-3/TRBV12-4	TGTGACAGCAGTTACCGTACAGGGGCCAACGTCCTGGCTTTC	CDSSYRTGANVLAF
TRBJ2-2	-	-	TRBV6-6	TGTGCCAGCAGCCCATGGAGGATCCACACTGGGGAACTGTTTTTT	CASSPWRIHTGELFF
TRBJ1-2	-	many	TRBV28	TGTGCCAGCAAACCGGGGAGTCCCGATGGCTACACCTTC	CASKPGSPDGYTF
TRBJ2-1	TRBD2	-	TRBV12-3/TRBV12-4	TGTGCCAGCAGTCTCGGGGGGGGGTACAGTGAGCAGCTCTTC	CASSLGGGYSEQLF
TRBJ2-4	-	-	TRBV18	TGTGCCAGCTCACCGAGGAGGCAGGAAAATATTCAGTACTTC	CASSPRRQENIQYF
TRBJ1-3	TRBD1	once	TRBV11-2	TGTGCCAGCAGCATACCGGGGACAGGCTCCGGAAACACCATATATTTT	CASSIPGTGSGNTIYF
TRBJ2-1	-	many	TRBV12-3/TRBV12-4	TGTGCCAGCAGTTTAGAAAGGACCGGGCAGTTCTTC	CASSLERTGQFF
TRBJ1-5	-	-	TRBV10-2	TGCGTCAGCAGTAAGTTGACTCTTAGCAATCAGCCCCAGCATTTT	CVSSKLTLSNQPQHF
TRBJ2-7	TRBD2	-	TRBV28	TGTGCCAGCATTATCTTAGCGGGAGGGAGGTACGAGCAGTACTTC	CASIILAGGRYEQYF
TRBJ2-5	TRBD2	-	TRBV29-1	TGCAGCGTTGAATACGGGAGGGTCGATGAGACCCAGTACTTC	CSVEYGRVDETQYF
TRBJ1-4	TRBD1	many	TRBV30	TGTGCCTGGAGTGTACCAGGACAGGGTAATGAAAAACTGTTTTTT	CAWSVPGQGNEKLFF
TRBJ2-5	-	-	TRBV10-2	TGCGCCAGCAGTGAGTTAAAGGGGAGTAGGACCCACTACTTC	CASSELKGSRTHYF
TRBJ1-1	-	-	TRBV5-1	TGCGCCAGCAGCTTGGAGGGGATTGGGGGTATCGCCACTGAAGCTTTCTTT	CASSLEGIGGIATEAFF
TRBJ2-1	-	-	TRBV5-1	TGCGCCAGCAGCTTCAACAGATACAATAAGCAGTTCTTC	CASSFNRYNKQFF
TRBJ1-3	TRBD1	once	TRBV7-8	TGTGCCAGCAGCCTGACCGGGACAGGGATTGGAAACACCATATATTTT	CASSLTGTGIGNTIYF
TRBJ1-1	TRBD1	-	TRBV12-3/TRBV12-4	TGTGCTAGTAGGGAAACAGGGGAAGGCGGAGCTTTCTTT	CASRETGEGGAFF
TRBJ2-3	-	few	TRBV11-2	TGTGCCAGCAGCTTAGGGGGGTCATCTAGCACAGATACGCAACATTTT	CASSLGGSSSTDTQHF
TRBJ1-5	-	-	TRBV4-1	TGCGCCAGCAGCCACCCAATCAGGAATCAACCCCAGCATTTT	CASSHPIRNQPQHF
TRBJ1-2	TRBD1	many	TRBV6-5	TGTGCCAGCAGACGTATGGGACAGGGGATCTATGGCTACACCTTC	CASRRMGQGIYGYTF
TRBJ2-4	TRBD2	few	TRBV20-1	TGCAGTGCTATAAATAGCGGGGCCGTGTGGGACATTCAGTACTTC	CSAINSGAVWDIQYF
TRBJ2-7	TRBD1	many	TRBV10-3	TGTGCCATCAGTGCGGGGGGGACAGGGGGCTTCTACGAGCAGTACTTC	CAISAGGTGGFYEQYF
TRBJ2-1	TRBD2	-	TRBV11-1	TGTGCAAGCAGCGTAAAGCGGGAGGGGGGGGTGCAGTTCTTC	CASSVKREGGVQFF
TRBJ2-1	-	-	TRBV14	TGTGCCAGCAGCCAAGATCAGAATGGATACATTGAGCAGTTCTTC	CASSQDQNGYIEQFF
TRBJ1-4	-	-	TRBV7-9	TGTGCCAGCAGCCCCCCGAGGGGCCTTAATGAAAAACTGGTTTTT	CASSPPRGLNEKLVF
TRBJ1-1	-	once	TRBV11-1	TGTGGCAACAGCCCCGGGGCAGGGGACGAAGCTTTCTTT	CGNSPGAGDEAFF
TRBJ1-2	TRBD1	many	TRBV14	TGTGCCAGCAGCTCGACAGGGCGATATGGCTACACCTTC	CASSSTGRYGYTF
TRBJ1-1	TRBD1	-	TRBV11-2	TGTGCCAACAGCCCCCAGGGGGGAGAGTGGTCTGAAGCTTTCTTT	CANSPQGGEWSEAFF
TRBJ2-3	-	-	TRBV11-2	TGTGCCAGCAGCTTAATGGGGGGGCAGGCAGATACGCAGTGCTTT	CASSLMGGQADTQCF
TRBJ1-2	-	many	TRBV12-3/TRBV12-4	TGTGCCAGCAGTTTACAGGCAGACCGCTATGGCTACACCTTC	CASSLQADRYGYTF
TRBJ2-7	-	once	TRBV6-1	TGTGCCAGCACCCCCAGGCGGTCCGGGACGGGGGCCTACGAGCAGTACTTC	CASTPRRSGTGAYEQYF
TRBJ2-7	-	-	TRBV11-2	TGTACCAGCAACACGAGGACTGTCTCCTACGAGCAGTACTTC	CTSNTRTVSYEQYF
TRBJ2-7	-	-	TRBV30	TGTGCCTGGGACAAAGGGAGGACCTTCGAGCAGTACTTC	CAWDKGRTFEQYF
TRBJ1-5	-	few	TRBV2	TGTGCCAGCAGTGGGACGGATCGCAATCAGCCCCAGCATTTT	CASSGTDRNQPQHF
TRBJ2-3	TRBD2	few	TRBV29-1	TGCGGCGTTGCACTCAGGCGGGGGGGCACAGATACGCAGTATTTT	CGVALRRGGTDTQYF
TRBJ2-3	TRBD2	-	TRBV11-2	TGTGCCAGCAGCTTGGTCAGTATCGGGGGGATAAGCAGAGATACGCAGTATTTT	CASSLVSIGGISRDTQYF
TRBJ2-1	TRBD2	-	TRBV20-1	TGCAGTGCTAGAAACCCAGCGGGAGGTCAGCCAAGCTCCTACAATGAGCAGTTCTTC	CSARNPAGGQPSSYNEQFF
TRBJ1-2	-	many	TRBV6-1	TGTGCCAGCCTTCTAACGGCAGGGTTTAAACAAGGCTACACCTTC	CASLLTAGFKQGYTF
TRBJ2-6	-	-	TRBV12-3/TRBV12-4	TGTGGCAGCAGAGGCTCCTTTCTTGGCTCTGGGGCCAACATCCTGACTTTC	CGSRGSFLGSGANILTF
TRBJ2-5	TRBD2	once	TRBV5-1	TGCCCCAGCAGCCGTCAGACTAGCTGGCCCCAAGAGACCCAGTACTTC	CPSSRQTSWPQETQYF
TRBJ2-1	TRBD2	-	TRBV5-1	TGCGTCAGCAGCCCCGGATTAGCGGGGGGCAATGAGCAGTTCTTC	CVSSPGLAGGNEQFF
TRBJ2-2	-	-	TRBV25-1	TGTGCCAGCGGAGGGACTCTCCACACCGGGGAGCTGTTTTTT	CASGGTLHTGELFF
TRBJ1-6	-	-	TRBV28	TGTGCTAGCAGTCCCGCCTGGGAGGGAGGGGGTAGTTCACCCCTCCACTTT	CASSPAWEGGGSSPLHF
TRBJ2-3	-	-	TRBV11-1	TGTACCAGCAGCGAAGGAGGGGCGGATACGCAGTATTTT	CTSSEGGADTQYF
TRBJ1-2	-	-	TRBV10-3	TGTGACATCAGTGAGTCGATGGGGCGGGTAGATGCTTACACCTTC	CDISESMGRVDAYTF
TRBJ1-6	-	once	TRBV11-2	TGTGCCAGCAGCTTCTCGGGACACAACTATAATACACACCCCCACTTT	CASSFSGHNYNTHPHF
TRBJ2-3	-	-	TRBV29-1	TGCAGCATGAAGCCCGGGACTACGCCGAGGGGGAATACGCAGTATTTT	CSMKPGTTPRGNTQYF